This paragraph reports one T cell receptor beta chain. No antigen is known for it. No much larger clone exists at a distance of one base, and base qualities are not known. These data are taken from a study of control samples from healthy donors and cancer patients (dated by TCRdb to about 2020). CDR1 and CDR2 are read off the germline V gene as MDHEN and SYDVKM. V gives up 6 bases and J gives up 1 base, and the segment between their germline ends measures 15 bases. The CDR3 starts with the cysteine, ends with the phenylalanine, and has 15 residues. The DNA shown is the 45-base CDR3, in frame from base 1. Library preparation was by the immunoSEQ multiplex PCR assay. In TCRdb, the immuneACCESS table is reduced to in-frame sequences with V and J assigned. These tables do not hold every clone; where another copy was compared, an unresolved V gene accounts for under half, and the others remain unexplained. The sample table lists roughly 80,000 clones, about 92% of them with a count of one. The leading ten clones occupy approximately 6% of the sample.

This TCR was recovered from an older woman in good health. The rearrangement joined TRBV28 to TRBJ1-1, with no reliable assignment of the D segment. The sequencing sample was made of blood. The CDR3: CASRPGSSWNTEAFF. The nucleotide sequence reads TGTGCCAGCAGGCCAGGATCGAGTTGGAACACTGAAGCTTTCTTT. Reference TRBV28 and TRBJ1-1 genes cover what lies past the CDR3, so the full variable domain is DVKVTQSSRYLVKRTGEKVFLECVQDMDHENMFWYRQDPGLGLRLIYFSYDVKMKEKGDIPEGYSVSREKKERFSLILESASTNQTSMYLCASRPGSSWNTEAFFGQGTRLTVV.